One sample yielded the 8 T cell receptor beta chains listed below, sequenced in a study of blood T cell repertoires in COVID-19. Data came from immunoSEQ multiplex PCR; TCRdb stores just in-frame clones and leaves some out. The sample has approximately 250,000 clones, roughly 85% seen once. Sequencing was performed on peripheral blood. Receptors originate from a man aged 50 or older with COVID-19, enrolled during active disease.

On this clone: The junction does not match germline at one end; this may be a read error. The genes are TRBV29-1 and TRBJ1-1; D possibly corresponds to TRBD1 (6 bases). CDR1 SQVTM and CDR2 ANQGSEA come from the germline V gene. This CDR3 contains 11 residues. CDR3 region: CSGEPGHGVVF. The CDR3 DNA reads TGCAGCGGAGAACCGGGACACGGAGTTGTCTTT. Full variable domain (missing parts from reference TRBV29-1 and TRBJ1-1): SAVISQKPSRDICQRGTSLTIQCQVDSQVTMMFWYRQQPGQSLTLIATANQGSEATYESGFVIDKFPISRPNLTFSTLTVSNMSPEDSSIYLCSGEPGHGVVFGQGTRLTVV.

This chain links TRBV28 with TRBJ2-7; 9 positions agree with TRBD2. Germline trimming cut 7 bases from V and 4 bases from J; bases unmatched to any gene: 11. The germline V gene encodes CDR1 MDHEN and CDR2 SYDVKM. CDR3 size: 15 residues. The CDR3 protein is CASILSGGSLYEQYF. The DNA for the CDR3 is TGTGCCAGCATCCTAAGCGGGGGGTCACTTTACGAGCAGTACTTC.

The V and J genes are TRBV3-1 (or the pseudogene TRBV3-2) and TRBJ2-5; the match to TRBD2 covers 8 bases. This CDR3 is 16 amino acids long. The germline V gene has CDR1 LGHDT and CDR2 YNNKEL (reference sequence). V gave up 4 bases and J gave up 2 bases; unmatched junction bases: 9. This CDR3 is CASSPPRAGGQETQYF. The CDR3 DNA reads TGTGCCAGCAGCCCCCCCAGGGCGGGGGGACAAGAGACCCAGTACTTC.

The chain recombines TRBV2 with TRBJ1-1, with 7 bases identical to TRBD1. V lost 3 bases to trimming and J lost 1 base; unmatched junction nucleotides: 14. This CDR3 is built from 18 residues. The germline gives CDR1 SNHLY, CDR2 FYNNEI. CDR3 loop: CASSDPGQSLLQNTEAFF. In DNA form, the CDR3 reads TGTGCCAGCAGTGACCCGGGACAGAGCCTTCTACAGAACACTGAAGCTTTCTTT.

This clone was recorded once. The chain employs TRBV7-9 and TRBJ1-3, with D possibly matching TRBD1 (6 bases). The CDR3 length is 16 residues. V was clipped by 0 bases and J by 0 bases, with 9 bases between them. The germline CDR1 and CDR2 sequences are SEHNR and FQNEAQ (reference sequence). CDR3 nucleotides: TGTGCCAGCAGCTTAGCACAGGGTAGCTCTGGAAACACCATATATTTT. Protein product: CASSLAQGSSGNTIYF.

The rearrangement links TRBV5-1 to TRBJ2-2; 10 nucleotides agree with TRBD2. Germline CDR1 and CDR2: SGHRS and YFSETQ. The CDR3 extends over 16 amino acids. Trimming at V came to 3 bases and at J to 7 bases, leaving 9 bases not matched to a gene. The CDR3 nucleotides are TGCGCCAGCAGCTCCCTTGGTAGCGGGGGGATCGGGGAGCTGTTTTTT. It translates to CASSSLGSGGIGELFF.

The CDR3 loop is CASKGQGTQPQHF. CDR3 DNA: TGTGCCAGTAAAGGACAGGGGACTCAGCCCCAGCATTTT. This chain uses TRBV19 with TRBJ1-5; 9 nucleotides line up with TRBD1. Germline assignment: CDR1 LNHDA and CDR2 SQIVND (reference sequence). The trim removed 7 bases at V and 6 bases at J, leaving 4 bases unmatched. The CDR3 contains 13 residues.

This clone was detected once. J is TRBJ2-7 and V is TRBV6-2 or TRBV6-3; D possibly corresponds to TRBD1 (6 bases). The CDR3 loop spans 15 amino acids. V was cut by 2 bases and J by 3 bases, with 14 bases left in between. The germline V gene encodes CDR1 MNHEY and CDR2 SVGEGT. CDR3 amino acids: CASSYLLQGVYEQYF. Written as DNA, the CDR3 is TGTGCCAGCAGTTACCTCTTACAGGGAGTCTACGAGCAGTACTTC.